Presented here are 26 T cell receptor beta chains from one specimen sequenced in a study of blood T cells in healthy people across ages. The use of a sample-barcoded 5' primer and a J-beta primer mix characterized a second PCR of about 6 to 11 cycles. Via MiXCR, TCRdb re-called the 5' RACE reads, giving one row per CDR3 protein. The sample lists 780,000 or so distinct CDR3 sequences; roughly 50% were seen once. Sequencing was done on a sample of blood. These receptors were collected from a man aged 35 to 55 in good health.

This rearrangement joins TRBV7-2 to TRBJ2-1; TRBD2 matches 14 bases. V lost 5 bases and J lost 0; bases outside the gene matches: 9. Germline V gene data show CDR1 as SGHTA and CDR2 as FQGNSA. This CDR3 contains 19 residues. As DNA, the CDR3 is TGTGCCAGCAGCGCCGGGACTAGCGGGGGTTGGAGCTCCTACAATGAGCAGTTCTTC. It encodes CASSAGTSGGWSSYNEQFF.

For the CDR3, the DNA is TGTGCCACCAGTGACTTGGGGAAGACCCAGTACTTC. Its protein is CATSDLGKTQYF. The chain links TRBV24-1 to TRBJ2-7; D is ambiguous. Near its end, the DNA agrees better with TRBJ2-5, so the J call may be wrong. The CDR3 is made up of 12 amino acids. From germline, CDR1 is KGHDR and CDR2 SFDVKD.

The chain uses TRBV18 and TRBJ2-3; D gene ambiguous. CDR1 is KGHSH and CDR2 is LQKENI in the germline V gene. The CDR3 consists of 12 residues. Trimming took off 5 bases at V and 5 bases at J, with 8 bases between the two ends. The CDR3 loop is CASSWEKDTQYF. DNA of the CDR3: TGTGCCAGCTCATGGGAAAAAGATACGCAGTATTTT.

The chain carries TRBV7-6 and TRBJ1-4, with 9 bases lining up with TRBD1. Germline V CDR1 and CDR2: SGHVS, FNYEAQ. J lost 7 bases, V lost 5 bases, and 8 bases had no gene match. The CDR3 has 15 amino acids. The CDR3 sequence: CASSPSTGGGEKLFF. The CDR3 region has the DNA TGTGCCAGCAGCCCCTCGACAGGGGGAGGTGAAAAACTGTTTTTT. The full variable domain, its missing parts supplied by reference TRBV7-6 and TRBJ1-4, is GAGVSQSPRYKVTKRGQDVALRCDPISGHVSLYWYRQALGQGPEFLTYFNYEAQQDKSGLPNDRFSAERPEGSISTLTIQRTEQRDSAMYRCASSPSTGGGEKLFFGSGTQLSVL.

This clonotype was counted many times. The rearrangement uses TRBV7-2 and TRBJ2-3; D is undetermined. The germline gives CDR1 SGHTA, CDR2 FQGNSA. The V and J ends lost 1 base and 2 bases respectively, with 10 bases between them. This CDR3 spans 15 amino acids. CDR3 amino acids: CASSLVPIDTDTQYF. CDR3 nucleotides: TGTGCCAGCAGCTTAGTTCCCATAGACACAGATACGCAGTATTTT.

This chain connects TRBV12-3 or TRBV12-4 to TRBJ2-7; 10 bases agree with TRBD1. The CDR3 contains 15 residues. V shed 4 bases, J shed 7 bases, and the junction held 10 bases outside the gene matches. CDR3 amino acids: CASSYGGQGTREQYF. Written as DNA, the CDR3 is TGTGCCAGCAGTTATGGGGGACAGGGGACGAGGGAGCAGTACTTC.

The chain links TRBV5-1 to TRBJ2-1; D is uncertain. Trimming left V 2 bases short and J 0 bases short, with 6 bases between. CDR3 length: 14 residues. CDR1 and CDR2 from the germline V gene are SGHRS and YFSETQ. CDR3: CASSFPSSYNEQFF. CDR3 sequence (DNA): TGCGCCAGCAGCTTTCCAAGCTCCTACAATGAGCAGTTCTTC. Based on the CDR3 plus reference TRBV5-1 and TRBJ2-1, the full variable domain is KAGVTQTPRYLIKTRGQQVTLSCSPISGHRSVSWYQQTPGQGLQFLFEYFSETQRNKGNFPGRFSGRQFSNSRSEMNVSTLELGDSALYLCASSFPSSYNEQFFGPGTRLTVL.

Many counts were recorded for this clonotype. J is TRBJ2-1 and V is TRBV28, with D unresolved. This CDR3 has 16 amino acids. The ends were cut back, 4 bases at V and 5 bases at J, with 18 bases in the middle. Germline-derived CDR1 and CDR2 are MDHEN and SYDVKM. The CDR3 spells CASSSPWAPGHNEQFF. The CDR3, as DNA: TGTGCCAGCAGTTCACCTTGGGCCCCAGGCCACAATGAGCAGTTCTTC.

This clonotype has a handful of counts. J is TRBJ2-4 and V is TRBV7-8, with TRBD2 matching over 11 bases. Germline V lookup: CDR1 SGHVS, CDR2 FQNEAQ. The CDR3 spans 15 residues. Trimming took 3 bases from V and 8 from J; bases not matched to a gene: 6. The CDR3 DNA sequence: TGTGCCAGCAGCTTTACTAGCGGGAGTTTGGACATTCAGTACTTC. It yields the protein CASSFTSGSLDIQYF. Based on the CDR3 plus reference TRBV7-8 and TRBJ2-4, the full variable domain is GAGVSQSPRYKVAKRGQDVALRCDPISGHVSLFWYQQALGQGPEFLTYFQNEAQLDKSGLPSDRFFAERPEGSVSTLKIQRTQQEDSAVYLCASSFTSGSLDIQYFGAGTRLSVL.

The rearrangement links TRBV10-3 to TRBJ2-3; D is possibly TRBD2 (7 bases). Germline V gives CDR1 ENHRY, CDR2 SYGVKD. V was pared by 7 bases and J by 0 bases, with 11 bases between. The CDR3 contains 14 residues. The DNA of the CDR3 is TGTGCCATCACGCGGGGGCCTAGCACAGATACGCAGTATTTT. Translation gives CAITRGPSTDTQYF.

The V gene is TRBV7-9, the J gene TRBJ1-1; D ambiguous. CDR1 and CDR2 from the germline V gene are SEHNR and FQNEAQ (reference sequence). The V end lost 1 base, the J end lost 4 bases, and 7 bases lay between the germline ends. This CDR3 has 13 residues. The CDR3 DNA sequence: TGTGCCAGCAGCTTAGGTAAGGGCACTGAAGCTTTCTTT. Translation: CASSLGKGTEAFF. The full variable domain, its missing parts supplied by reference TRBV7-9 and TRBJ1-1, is DTGVSQNPRHKITKRGQNVTFRCDPISEHNRLYWYRQTLGQGPEFLTYFQNEAQLEKSRLLSDRFSAERPKGSFSTLEIQRTEQGDSAMYLCASSLGKGTEAFFGQGTRLTVV.

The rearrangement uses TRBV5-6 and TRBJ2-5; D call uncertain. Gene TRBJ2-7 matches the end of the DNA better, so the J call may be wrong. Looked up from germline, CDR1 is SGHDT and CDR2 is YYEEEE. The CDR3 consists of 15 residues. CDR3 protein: CASSLGVTHIYEQYF. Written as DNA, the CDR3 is TGTGCCAGCAGCTTGGGTGTCACACACATTTACGAGCAGTACTTC.

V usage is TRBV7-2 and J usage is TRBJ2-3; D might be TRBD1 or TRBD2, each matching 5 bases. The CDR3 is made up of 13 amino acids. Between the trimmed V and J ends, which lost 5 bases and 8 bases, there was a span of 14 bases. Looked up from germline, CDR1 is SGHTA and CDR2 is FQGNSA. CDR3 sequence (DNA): TGTGCCAGCAGCGTAGAGGAGAGGGGTACGCAGTATTTT. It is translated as CASSVEERGTQYF. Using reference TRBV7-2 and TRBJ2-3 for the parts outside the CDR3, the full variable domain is GAGVSQSPSNKVTEKGKDVELRCDPISGHTALYWYRQSLGQGLEFLIYFQGNSAPDKSGLPSDRFSAERTGGSVSTLTIQRTQQEDSAVYLCASSVEERGTQYFGPGTRLTVL.

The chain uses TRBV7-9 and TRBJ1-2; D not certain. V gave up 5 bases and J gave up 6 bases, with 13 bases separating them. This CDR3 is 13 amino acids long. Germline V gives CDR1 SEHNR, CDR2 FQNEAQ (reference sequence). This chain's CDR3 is CASSESGFDGYTF. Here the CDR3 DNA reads TGTGCCAGCAGCGAGTCCGGATTCGATGGCTACACCTTC.

The CDR3 is CSARISGPYGYTF. Here the CDR3 DNA reads TGCAGCGCCAGAATCAGCGGTCCTTATGGCTACACCTTC. The rearrangement joins TRBV29-1 to TRBJ1-2; D remains unclear. V was cut by 7 bases and J by 5 bases, with 17 bases left in between. This CDR3 has 13 residues. The germline gives CDR1 SQVTM, CDR2 ANQGSEA.

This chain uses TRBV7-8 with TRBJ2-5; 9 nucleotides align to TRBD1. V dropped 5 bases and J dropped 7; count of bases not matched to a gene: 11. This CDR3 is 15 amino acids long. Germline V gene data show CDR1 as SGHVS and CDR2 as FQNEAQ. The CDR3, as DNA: TGTGCCAGCAGCCTCCCGGGACAGGGCATCAGGACCCAGTACTTC. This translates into CASSLPGQGIRTQYF.

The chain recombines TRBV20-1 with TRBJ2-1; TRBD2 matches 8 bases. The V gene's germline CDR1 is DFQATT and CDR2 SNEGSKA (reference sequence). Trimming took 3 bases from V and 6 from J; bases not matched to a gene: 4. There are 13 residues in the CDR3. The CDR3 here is CSARPGLVNEQFF. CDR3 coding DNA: TGCAGTGCTAGGCCGGGACTAGTCAATGAGCAGTTCTTC.

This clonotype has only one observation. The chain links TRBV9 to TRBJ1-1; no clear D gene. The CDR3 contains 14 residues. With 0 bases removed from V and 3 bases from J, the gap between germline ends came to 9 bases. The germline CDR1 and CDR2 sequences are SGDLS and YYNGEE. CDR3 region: CASSVGQIHTEAFF. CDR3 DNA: TGTGCCAGCAGCGTAGGGCAGATCCACACTGAAGCTTTCTTT.

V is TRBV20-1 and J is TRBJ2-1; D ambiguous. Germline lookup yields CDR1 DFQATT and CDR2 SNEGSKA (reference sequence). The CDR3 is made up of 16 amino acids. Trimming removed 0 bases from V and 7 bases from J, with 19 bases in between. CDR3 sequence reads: CSARDPPDPPGNEQFF. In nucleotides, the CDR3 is TGCAGTGCTAGAGATCCTCCGGACCCACCTGGGAATGAGCAGTTCTTC.

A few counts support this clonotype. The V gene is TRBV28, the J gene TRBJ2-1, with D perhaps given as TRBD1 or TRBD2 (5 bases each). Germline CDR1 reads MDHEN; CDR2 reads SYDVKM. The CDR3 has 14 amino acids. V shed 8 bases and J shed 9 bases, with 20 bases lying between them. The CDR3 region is CASLPSVGVGEQFF. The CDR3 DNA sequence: TGTGCCAGCCTTCCCTCGGTGGGGGTGGGTGAGCAGTTCTTC.

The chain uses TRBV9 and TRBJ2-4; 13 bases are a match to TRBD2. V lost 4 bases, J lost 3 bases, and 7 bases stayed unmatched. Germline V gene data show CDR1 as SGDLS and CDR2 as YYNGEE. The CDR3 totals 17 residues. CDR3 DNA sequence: TGTGCCAGCAGCCCCGGACTAGCGGGAGCTGGCAAAAACATTCAGTACTTC. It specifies CASSPGLAGAGKNIQYF.

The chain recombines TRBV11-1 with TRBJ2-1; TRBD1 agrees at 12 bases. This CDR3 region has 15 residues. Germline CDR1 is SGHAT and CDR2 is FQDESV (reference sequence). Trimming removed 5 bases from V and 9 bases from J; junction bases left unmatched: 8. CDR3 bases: TGTGCCAGCAGCCTTGGGACAGGGGGCGGGTTTGAGCAGTTCTTC. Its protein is CASSLGTGGGFEQFF.

The CDR3 sequence: CASRGQGLYTEAFF. For the CDR3, the DNA is TGTGCCAGCAGGGGACAGGGGTTGTACACTGAAGCTTTCTTT. The gene calls are TRBV28 and TRBJ1-1; 10 bases are a match to TRBD1. V was clipped by 6 bases and J by 3 bases; unmatched bases: 4. From germline, CDR1 is MDHEN and CDR2 SYDVKM. This CDR3 contains 14 residues.

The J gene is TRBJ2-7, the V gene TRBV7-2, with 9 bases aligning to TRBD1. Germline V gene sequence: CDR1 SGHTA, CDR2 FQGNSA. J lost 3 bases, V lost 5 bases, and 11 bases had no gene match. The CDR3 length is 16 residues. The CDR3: CASSKRSGQGVYEQYF. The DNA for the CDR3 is TGTGCCAGCAGCAAGAGGTCGGGACAGGGCGTCTACGAGCAGTACTTC.

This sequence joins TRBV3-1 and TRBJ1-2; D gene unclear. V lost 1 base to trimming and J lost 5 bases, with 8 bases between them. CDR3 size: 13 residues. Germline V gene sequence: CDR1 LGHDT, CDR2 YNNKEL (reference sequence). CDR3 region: CASSQVQVYGYTF. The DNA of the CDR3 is TGTGCCAGCAGCCAAGTTCAGGTGTATGGCTACACCTTC.

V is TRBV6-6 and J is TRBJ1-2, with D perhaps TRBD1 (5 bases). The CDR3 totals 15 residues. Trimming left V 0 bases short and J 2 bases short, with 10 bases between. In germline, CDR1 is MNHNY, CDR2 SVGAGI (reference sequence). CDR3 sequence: CASSYSEGANYGYTF. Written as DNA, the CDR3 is TGTGCCAGCAGTTACTCGGAAGGGGCCAACTATGGCTACACCTTC.